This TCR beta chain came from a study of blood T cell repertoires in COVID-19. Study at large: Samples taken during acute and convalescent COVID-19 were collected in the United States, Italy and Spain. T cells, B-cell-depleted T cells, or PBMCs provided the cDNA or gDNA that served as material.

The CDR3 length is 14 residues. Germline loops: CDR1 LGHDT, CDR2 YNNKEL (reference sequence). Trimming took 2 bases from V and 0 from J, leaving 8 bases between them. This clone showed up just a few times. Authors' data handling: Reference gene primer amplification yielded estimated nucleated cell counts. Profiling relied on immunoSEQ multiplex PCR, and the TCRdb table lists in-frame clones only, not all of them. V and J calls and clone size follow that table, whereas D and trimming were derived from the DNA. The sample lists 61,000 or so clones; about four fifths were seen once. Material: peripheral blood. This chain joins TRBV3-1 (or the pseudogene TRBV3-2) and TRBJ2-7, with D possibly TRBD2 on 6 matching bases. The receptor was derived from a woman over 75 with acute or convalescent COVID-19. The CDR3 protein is CASSQLATSYEQYF. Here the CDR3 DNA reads TGTGCCAGCAGCCAACTAGCGACCTCCTACGAGCAGTACTTC.